The clone carrying this T cell receptor (beta chain) was observed at least ten times. Its antigen remains unidentified. Building the TCR beta libraries relied on iRepertoire HTBI primers, and CDR3 regions underwent Arm-PCR. MiXCR, run by TCRdb on the multiplex PCR reads, gives a single entry per CDR3 protein. The sample lists 510,000 or so distinct CDR3 sequences, 12% occurring once. Time point specified: newly diagnosed GD, antithyroid drugs for less than 3 months. Extracted RNA from PBMCs served as the source of the TCR library. This sample is drawn from a study of regulatory T cells in long-lasting Graves disease. Study-level background: Those Graves' patients who were newly diagnosed had been on antithyroid drugs under 3 months. Overall study results and limits: Study of thyroid tissue was not done, with only peripheral blood studied.

Trimming took off 3 bases at V and 3 bases at J, with 9 bases between the two ends. The CDR3 length is 13 residues. The sample was also linked to a second study, of T cells in Graves' hyperthyroidism and ophthalmopathy.

The specimen comprised peripheral blood mononuclear cells (PBMCs), sampled at new diagnosis, from a patient treated with antithyroid drugs. The V and J genes are TRBV12-3 or TRBV12-4 and TRBJ2-7; D unresolved. The clonotype comes from a woman aged 30 to 39 with Graves disease. DNA of the CDR3: TGTGCCAGCAGTTTTAGTGAAGGCTACGAGCAGTACTTC. This translates into CASSFSEGYEQYF.